Here is one T cell receptor (beta chain) with its context. The target antigen is unknown. These data come from a study of PD-1 blockade in classical Hodgkin lymphoma. General study results and limits: Similar baseline diversity was found in complete responders and newly diagnosed patients.

Autologous stem cell transplantation was followed by relapse in every patient, and brentuximab vedotin exposure varied. The study recorded best responses of complete response, partial response or progressive disease. The CDR3 has 16 residues. V lost 6 bases to trimming and J lost 3 bases, with 17 bases between them. CDR1 and CDR2 from the germline V gene are SGHTA and FQGTGA. Sequenced by immunoSEQ multiplex PCR; TCRdb stores in-frame clones only, minus some. The sample has about 50,000 clones, approximately 73% seen once. V usage is TRBV7-3 and J usage is TRBJ2-2, with a weak D call TRBD2 (5 bases). The sample here was peripheral blood mononuclear cells (PBMCs), taken at baseline. The sequence came from a human donor with classical Hodgkin lymphoma. This CDR3 is CASRPTTPGDTGELFF. The CDR3 nucleotides are TGTGCCAGCAGACCAACGACCCCCGGGGACACCGGGGAGCTGTTTTTT.